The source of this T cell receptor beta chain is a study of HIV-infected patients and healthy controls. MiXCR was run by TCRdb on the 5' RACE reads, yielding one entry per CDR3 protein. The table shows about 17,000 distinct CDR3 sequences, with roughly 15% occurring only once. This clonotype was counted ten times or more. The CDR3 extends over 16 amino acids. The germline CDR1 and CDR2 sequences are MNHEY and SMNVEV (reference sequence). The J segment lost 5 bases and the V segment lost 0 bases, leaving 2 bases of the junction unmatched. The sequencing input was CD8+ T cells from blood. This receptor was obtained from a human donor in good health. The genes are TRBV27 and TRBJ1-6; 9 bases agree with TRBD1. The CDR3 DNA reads TGTGCCAGCAGTTTATCCGGGACAGGGAATAATTCACCCCTCCACTTT. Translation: CASSLSGTGNNSPLHF.